This T cell receptor (beta chain) was recovered during a study of blood T cell repertoires in COVID-19. About the study: Specimens from acute and convalescent COVID-19 originated in the United States, Italy and Spain. In each case, the material was cDNA or gDNA derived from T cells, B-cell-depleted T cells, or PBMCs.

Sequenced by immunoSEQ multiplex PCR; TCRdb stores in-frame clones only, minus some. This table has about 220,000 clones, about 86% appearing once. Germline V CDR1 and CDR2: SQVTM, ANQGSEA. The length of the CDR3 is 11 residues. This sequence joins TRBV29-1 and TRBJ1-1; no definite D call. The origin of this receptor is a woman aged 60-75 years with acute or convalescent COVID-19. The specimen sequenced was peripheral blood. In DNA, the CDR3 is TGCAGTGGGGAGTCAAACACTGAAGCTTTCTTT. It encodes CSGESNTEAFF.